This T cell receptor (beta chain) was identified during a study of blood T cell repertoires in COVID-19. Study in general: The origin of the acute and convalescent COVID-19 samples was the United States, Italy and Spain. From T cells, B-cell-depleted T cells, or PBMCs came the material, which was cDNA or gDNA.

Original processing methods: Counts of nucleated cells, estimated from reference gene primer amplification, were obtained. Profiling relied on immunoSEQ multiplex PCR, and the TCRdb table lists in-frame clones only, not all of them. The DNA was the basis for D and trimming; V, J and clone size are from that table. Here the sample spans about 280,000 clones, roughly 87% being singletons. CDR3 length: 13 amino acids. With 8 bases removed from V and 7 bases from J, the gap between germline ends came to 17 bases. CDR1 MNHEY and CDR2 SMNVEV come from the germline V gene (reference sequence). The V gene is TRBV27, the J gene TRBJ1-1; possibly TRBD1 for D (6 bases). The sequence was collected from a woman in her forties or fifties who had recovered from COVID-19. Sequenced input: peripheral blood. The CDR3 DNA follows: TGTGCCAGCCTCGGGACACTCCCGGGTGAAGCTTTCTTT. It encodes CASLGTLPGEAFF.